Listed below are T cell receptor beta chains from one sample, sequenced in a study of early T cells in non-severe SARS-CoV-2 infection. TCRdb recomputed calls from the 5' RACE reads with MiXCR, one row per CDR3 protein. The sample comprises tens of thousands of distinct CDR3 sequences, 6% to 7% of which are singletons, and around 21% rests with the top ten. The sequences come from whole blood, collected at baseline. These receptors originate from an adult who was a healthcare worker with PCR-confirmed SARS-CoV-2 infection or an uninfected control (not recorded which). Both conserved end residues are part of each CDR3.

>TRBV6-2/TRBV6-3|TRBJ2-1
CASGQGPYNEQFF
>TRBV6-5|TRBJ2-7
CASSYSILGAYEQYF
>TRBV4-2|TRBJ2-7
CASSQDSNSAEQYF
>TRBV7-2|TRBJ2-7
CASSSPYEQYF
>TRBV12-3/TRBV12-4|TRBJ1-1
CASSLGQATEAFF
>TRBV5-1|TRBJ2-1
CASSTGPGTGYNEQFF
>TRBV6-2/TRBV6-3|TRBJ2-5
CASGTGGPQETQYF
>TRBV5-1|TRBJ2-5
CASSLALAAETQYF
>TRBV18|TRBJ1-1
CASSHGQSEAFF
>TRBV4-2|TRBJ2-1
CASSQDRGQGGEQFF
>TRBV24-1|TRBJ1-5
CATNQDRDSNQPQHF
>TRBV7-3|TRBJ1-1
CASSLTFGGEAFF
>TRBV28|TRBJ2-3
CASTGRGGESDTQYF
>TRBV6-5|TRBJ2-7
CASSLGQGYEQYF